What follows is one T cell receptor beta chain and its context. Participants were aged 18 to 89 years, lived in roughly 23 US areas, and enrolled virtually. Donors in Cohort 3 who had recovered were those with two negative PCRs, healthcare professional clearance, or resolution of their symptoms. This entry is derived from a study of blood T cell repertoires in COVID-19. Study in general: The samples span acute and convalescent COVID-19 from the United States, Italy and Spain.

This table comes from immunoSEQ multiplex PCR, and its TCRdb copy is limited to in-frame clones, with some not included. The sample carries more than 250,000 clones, roughly nine tenths recorded once. The TCR originated in a woman in her thirties or forties who had recovered from COVID-19. Sequenced material: PBMCs or T cells enriched from blood (not recorded which).

Here the CDR3 DNA reads TGTGGTAGCGGGAGGGACTCCCAAGAGACCCAGTACTTC. Translating it yields CGSGRDSQETQYF. The gene calls are TRBV2 and TRBJ2-5, with 11 bases fitting TRBD2. Germline CDR1 and CDR2: SNHLY and FYNNEI. CDR3 size: 13 residues.